The text below deals with one T cell receptor beta chain. Antigen: not known. The repertoire was sequenced with immunoSEQ multiplex PCR; TCRdb's copy has only in-frame clones and lacks some. Of some 25,000 clones in the sample, more than 65% are singletons; the top ten hold over 9.5%. The source of the sample is a study of CD4 T cells in relation to SARS-CoV-2 and coronaviruses. Before the COVID-19 pandemic, during about 2011-2019, CD4+ T cells were taken from unexposed donors. Isolation of CD4+ T cells took place after roughly nine days in culture. Germline V gene data show CDR1 as SGHRS and CDR2 as YFSETQ. The CDR3 is made up of 16 amino acids. The V gene end was trimmed by 4 bases and the J gene end by 2 bases; junction bases not matched to a gene: 5.

Source material: CD4+ T cells from PBMCs, cultured in vitro. The chain couples TRBV5-1 to TRBJ2-6; 8 nucleotides align to TRBD2. This clonotype was obtained from a human donor in good health. CDR3 loop: CASSPGGGPGANVLTF. For the CDR3, the DNA is TGCGCCAGCAGCCCGGGAGGGGGGCCTGGGGCCAACGTCCTGACTTTC.